One sample yielded the 2 T cell receptor beta chains listed below, sequenced in a study of blood T cell repertoires in COVID-19. Sequencing used immunoSEQ multiplex PCR; TCRdb keeps in-frame clones, though not all of them. The sample consists of 250,000 to 300,000 clones, around 90% of them appearing once. Sequences were obtained from peripheral blood. These receptors were taken from a woman in her 50s who had recovered from COVID-19.

In this sample, this clone turned up a few times. CDR3 coding DNA: TGTGCCAGCAGTGAAGCTGCTGGGGCGCGTGCCTTGGACACTGAAGCTTTCTTT. It yields the protein CASSEAAGARALDTEAFF. The rearrangement uses TRBV6-1 and TRBJ1-1; a possible D gene is TRBD1 (5 bases). Germline V CDR1 and CDR2: MNHNS, SASEGT. V lost 0 bases, J lost 3 bases, and 20 bases lay in between. The length of the CDR3 is 18 residues.

The chain carries TRBV10-3 and TRBJ1-5, with D hard to call. Trimming cost V 0 bases and J 6 bases, with 12 bases left between them. The CDR3 contains 15 residues. In germline, CDR1 is ENHRY, CDR2 SYGVKD. The CDR3 loop is CAISESPGGGQPQHF. The DNA of the CDR3 is TGTGCCATCAGTGAGTCGCCGGGAGGAGGTCAGCCCCAGCATTTT.